The 28 T cell receptor beta chains presented below share a single source sample, sequenced in a study of T cells in Graves' hyperthyroidism and ophthalmopathy (dated by TCRdb to the late 2010s). The library was generated by multiplex PCR. TCRdb names Illumina HiSeq 2000 as the instrument used. TCR beta CDR3 regions were amplified from RNA transcripts. For the first round of RT-PCR on the TCR CDR3, the HTBI primer set was used together with the Qiagen OneStep RT-PCR kit. In TCRdb, the public reads were trimmed at Q25 with fastp and aligned with MiXCR, with productive beta chains retained. Each entry merges the rows of one CDR3 protein and shows their most common DNA and genes. The sample contains roughly 800,000 distinct CDR3 sequences, around 38% of them found a single time. Around 10% of the sample goes to the ten largest clones. Sequencing was performed on blood. These TCRs come from a man aged 18 to 35 with Graves' hyperthyroidism.

This chain links TRBV5-1 with TRBJ1-1, with TRBD1 matching 8 bases. The V gene's germline CDR1 is SGHRS and CDR2 YFSETQ. Unmatched junction bases numbered 5, after V lost 7 bases and J lost 0 bases. The CDR3 extends over 14 amino acids. CDR3: CASGVTGVNTEAFF. The CDR3 DNA sequence: TGCGCCAGCGGGGTGACAGGGGTGAACACTGAAGCTTTCTTT.

The chain combines TRBV7-8 with TRBJ1-6; tentative D call: TRBD1 (6 bases). This CDR3 region has 17 residues. Trimming shortened V by 5 bases and J by 9 bases, and 23 bases separated the two germline ends. Germline CDR1 reads SGHVS; CDR2 reads FQNEAQ. The CDR3 DNA reads as TGTGCCAGCAGCGGAGGGTGGGGGCGCACGGAAGGTTCACCCCTCCACTTT. Amino acid sequence: CASSGGWGRTEGSPLHF. Full variable domain (remainder filled in from reference TRBV7-8 and TRBJ1-6): GAGVSQSPRYKVAKRGQDVALRCDPISGHVSLFWYQQALGQGPEFLTYFQNEAQLDKSGLPSDRFFAERPEGSVSTLKIQRTQQEDSAVYLCASSGGWGRTEGSPLHFGNGTRLTVT.

The chain employs TRBV6-1 and TRBJ1-6; the D gene is possibly TRBD1 (5 bases). Trimming removed 6 bases from V and 10 bases from J, with 22 bases in between. Germline V gene data show CDR1 as MNHNS and CDR2 as SASEGT. The CDR3 contains 16 residues. CDR3 residues: CASSQDSVSGLSPLHF. The CDR3 nucleotides are TGTGCCAGCAGCCAAGACAGTGTCAGTGGCTTGTCACCCCTCCACTTT.

The CDR3 is CASSPTAYNSPLHF. The CDR3 DNA sequence: TGTGCCAGCAGCCCGACAGCTTATAATTCACCCCTCCACTTT. The chain is built from TRBV12-3 or TRBV12-4 and TRBJ1-6, with D possibly being TRBD1 (5 bases). V gave up 6 bases and J gave up 4 bases, with 10 bases separating them. The CDR3 runs 14 residues.

This clonotype was observed at least ten times. V gene TRBV19 combines with J gene TRBJ1-4, with D possibly matching TRBD1 (6 bases). The V end lost 7 bases, the J end lost 8 bases, and 14 bases lay between the germline ends. Germline CDR1 reads LNHDA; CDR2 reads SQIVND (reference sequence). The CDR3 sequence is 13 residues long. CDR3 sequence: CASTGGVEEKLFF. Written as DNA, the CDR3 is TGTGCCAGTACTGGGGGCGTGGAAGAAAAACTGTTTTTT.

The V gene is TRBV2, the J gene TRBJ2-3; no firm D call. Germline V gene lookup returns CDR1 SNHLY and CDR2 FYNNEI. V lost 7 bases and J lost 0, with 8 bases in between. There are 13 residues in the CDR3. CDR3 amino acids: CASTSASTDTQYF. The CDR3 DNA reads as TGTGCCAGCACGAGCGCTAGCACAGATACGCAGTATTTT.

The CDR3 region is CASSLEETSGYEQYF. The CDR3 bases are TGTGCCAGCAGCTTGGAAGAGACTAGCGGATACGAGCAGTACTTC. The chain employs TRBV5-6 and TRBJ2-7; TRBD2 agrees at 9 bases. Trimming removed 0 bases from V and 4 bases from J; junction bases left unmatched: 5. CDR1 SGHDT and CDR2 YYEEEE come from the germline V gene. The CDR3 consists of 15 residues.

This clonotype was counted a few times. The rearrangement uses TRBV7-6 and TRBJ1-1; weak D call: TRBD1 (5 bases). The V end lost 8 bases, the J end lost 8 bases, and 24 bases lay between the germline ends. From germline, CDR1 is SGHVS and CDR2 FNYEAQ. The CDR3 runs to 15 residues. The CDR3 nucleotides are TGTGCCAGCGGAGGTCTTGGGGCTATACAGGCGGAAGCTTTCTTT. It specifies CASGGLGAIQAEAFF.

This clonotype showed up many times. The rearrangement uses TRBV7-9 and TRBJ1-2, with D unclear. CDR3 length: 14 residues. The germline CDR1 and CDR2 sequences are SEHNR and FQNEAQ (reference sequence). V lost 5 bases, J lost 3 bases, and 13 bases lay in between. The CDR3 protein is CASSPGSLDYGYTF. In DNA, the CDR3 is TGTGCCAGCAGCCCCGGGAGCCTAGACTATGGCTACACCTTC.

Of note for this clonotype: This may come from a read error, since a much larger clone is one base off. The CDR3 ends on some other residue instead of the conserved phenylalanine or tryptophan, so this is likely a read error. The V call is TRBV7-9, the J call TRBJ2-7; 7 bases match TRBD2. The CDR3 length is 11 residues. Germline V gives CDR1 SEHNR, CDR2 FQNEAQ (reference sequence). CDR3 sequence reads: CAGGSPYEQYL. For the CDR3, the DNA is TGTGCGGGGGGGTCTCCCTACGAGCAGTACCTC.

This clonotype was seen ten or more times. The rearrangement joins TRBV5-1 to TRBJ1-6; 8 nucleotides match TRBD1. The CDR3 is made up of 16 amino acids. V dropped 4 bases and J dropped 8; count of bases not matched to a gene: 11. Germline CDR1 reads SGHRS; CDR2 reads YFSETQ. In DNA, the CDR3 is TGCGCCAGCAGCCCGGGAGCGGACAGGGTGGATTCACCCCTCCACTTT. The encoded protein is CASSPGADRVDSPLHF. Full variable domain (outside the CDR3, taken from reference TRBV5-1 and TRBJ1-6): KAGVTQTPRYLIKTRGQQVTLSCSPISGHRSVSWYQQTPGQGLQFLFEYFSETQRNKGNFPGRFSGRQFSNSRSEMNVSTLELGDSALYLCASSPGADRVDSPLHFGNGTRLTVT.

This clonotype has more than one count but fewer than ten. CDR3 loop: CASSAGAVPNTEAFF. The CDR3, as DNA: TGTGCCAGCAGCGCCGGGGCCGTTCCGAACACTGAAGCTTTCTTT. The chain recombines TRBV9 with TRBJ1-1; a possible D gene is TRBD1 (5 bases). Germline-derived CDR1 and CDR2 are SGDLS and YYNGEE. CDR3 size: 15 residues. V lost 3 bases to trimming and J lost 1 base, with 13 bases between them.

The chain carries TRBV4-3 and TRBJ1-5; 7 bases map to TRBD1. Per germline, CDR1 LGHNA and CDR2 YSLEER. The CDR3 contains 14 residues. The junction had 5 bases not matched to a gene; V was cut back by 1 base and J by 8 bases. As DNA, the CDR3 is TGCGCCAGCAGCCAAGCTACAGGGGTTAAGCCCCAGCATTTT. As protein: CASSQATGVKPQHF.

About this clonotype: A much larger clone lies one base from this, so it may be a read error. Lacking the conserved final phenylalanine or tryptophan, this CDR3 likely reflects a read error. V and J are TRBV29-1 and TRBJ2-7, with a weak D call TRBD2 (6 bases). This CDR3 is 11 amino acids long. Trimming cost V 4 bases and J 9 bases, with 13 bases left between them. CDR1 is SQVTM, CDR2 ANQGSEA, per germline. CDR3 DNA: TGCAGCGTTGTGGGGGGAGGCATGCAGTACCTC. It yields the protein CSVVGGGMQYL.

This clonotype was seen repeatedly, ten times or more. The chain uses TRBV2 and TRBJ1-4; 9 nucleotides line up with TRBD1. V shed 2 bases and J 4 bases; nucleotides not matched to a gene: 2. This CDR3 spans 15 amino acids. Germline values: CDR1 SNHLY, CDR2 FYNNEI. DNA of the CDR3: TGTGCCAGCAGTGAATCGGGACAGGGTAATGAAAAACTGTTTTTT. Translated: CASSESGQGNEKLFF.

This clonotype was observed at least ten times. The CDR3 nucleotides read TGTGCCAGCAGCTTAGCGGGAGCAGTAAAACTGTTTTTT. Protein product: CASSLAGAVKLFF. The rearrangement joins TRBV7-9 to TRBJ1-4; D is unclear. From germline, CDR1 is SEHNR and CDR2 FQNEAQ (reference sequence). This CDR3 is 13 amino acids long. The V and J ends lost 0 bases and 10 bases respectively, with 9 bases between them.

This clonotype appeared once. Since a much larger clone is just one base distant, this may be a read error. The chain employs TRBV9 and TRBJ1-1, with D maybe TRBD1 (5 bases). The CDR3 length is 14 residues. Germline V gives CDR1 SGDLS, CDR2 YYNGEE. The CDR3 DNA sequence: TGTGCCAGCGGCGTAGAAGGGACGGACGGTGAAGCTTTCTTT. This encodes CASGVEGTDGEAFF.

The J gene is TRBJ1-1, the V gene TRBV7-2; maybe TRBD1 (6 bases). The CDR3 sequence is 15 residues long. The germline V gene has CDR1 SGHTA and CDR2 FQGNSA. V lost 3 bases to trimming and J lost 1 base, with 12 bases between them. The CDR3 region has the DNA TGTGCCAGCAGCTTCAGGGGAGGGTCGAACACTGAAGCTTTCTTT. This encodes CASSFRGGSNTEAFF.

The chain combines TRBV29-1 with TRBJ1-2, with D possibly TRBD1 on 6 matching bases. CDR1 SQVTM and CDR2 ANQGSEA come from the germline V gene. This CDR3 contains 17 residues. The V end lost 2 bases, the J end lost 7 bases, and 26 bases lay between the germline ends. The DNA for the CDR3 is TGCAGCGTTGAAAGGGGGGGATCCGAGCAGTCGGCAGTTGGCTACACCTTC. It codes for CSVERGGSEQSAVGYTF.

This clonotype occurred a few times. The chain joins TRBV6-1 to TRBJ1-1; 8 positions match TRBD1. The CDR3 loop spans 13 amino acids. V lost 6 bases, J lost 3 bases, and 3 bases stayed unmatched. Germline V gene lookup returns CDR1 MNHNS and CDR2 SASEGT. CDR3 coding DNA: TGTGCCAGCAGGGAACAGGGGGACACTGAAGCTTTCTTT. It is translated as CASREQGDTEAFF.

To note about this clonotype: This sequence may be a read error, since a much larger clone differs from it by one base. V and J are TRBV7-9 and TRBJ1-2; no reliable D call. Trimming cost V 5 bases and J 9 bases, with 16 bases left between them. The CDR3 sequence is 13 residues long. Germline V CDR1 and CDR2: SEHNR, FQNEAQ (reference sequence). CDR3 residues: CASSPLVRVSYTF. DNA for the CDR3: TGTGCCAGCAGCCCCTTAGTAAGGGTTAGCTACACCTTC.

The chain has TRBV25-1 and TRBJ2-7; possible D gene TRBD1, 7 bases. This CDR3 is built from 18 residues. The germline V gene encodes CDR1 MGHDK and CDR2 SYGVNS. V gave up 4 bases and J gave up 0 bases, with 22 bases separating them. CDR3 protein: CASSAMTRGDSSSYEQYF. The CDR3 DNA is TGTGCCAGCAGTGCCATGACTAGAGGGGACAGTAGCTCCTACGAGCAGTACTTC.

In this sample, this clonotype turned up a few times. The V and J genes are TRBV12-3 or TRBV12-4 and TRBJ1-6; D ambiguous. This CDR3 spans 13 amino acids. V was trimmed by 3 bases and J by 10 bases, leaving 10 bases between them. CDR3 amino acids: CASSFSYWSPLHF. In DNA form, the CDR3 reads TGTGCCAGCAGTTTCAGCTACTGGTCACCCCTCCACTTT.

The chain recombines TRBV6-5 with TRBJ1-5, with D unresolved. The germline V gene encodes CDR1 MNHEY and CDR2 SVGAGI. This CDR3 comprises 14 residues. Trimming took 4 bases from V and 6 from J, leaving 13 bases between them. This chain's CDR3 is CASSFASFSQPQHF. In DNA form, the CDR3 reads TGTGCCAGCAGTTTCGCGAGCTTTAGTCAGCCCCAGCATTTT.

V is TRBV19 and J is TRBJ1-4; no firm D call. The CDR3 loop spans 12 amino acids. Trimming shortened V by 1 base and J by 7 bases, and 4 bases separated the two germline ends. CDR1 LNHDA and CDR2 SQIVND come from the germline V gene (reference sequence). CDR3 in amino acids: CASSIGTEKLFF. The CDR3 DNA is TGTGCCAGTAGTATAGGGACTGAAAAACTGTTTTTT.

CDR3 amino acids: CSVVGTGEGYTF. The CDR3 DNA follows: TGCAGCGTCGTCGGGACAGGGGAAGGCTACACCTTC. This chain connects TRBV29-1 to TRBJ1-2, with 10 bases aligning to TRBD1. The junction had 6 bases not matched to a gene; V was cut back by 6 bases and J by 8 bases. Germline CDR1 is SQVTM and CDR2 is ANQGSEA. The CDR3 is made up of 12 amino acids.

This clonotype was observed a few times. The chain combines TRBV5-1 with TRBJ2-7; 8 bases fit TRBD1. Germline V gene lookup returns CDR1 SGHRS and CDR2 YFSETQ. The V and J ends lost 0 bases and 4 bases, in that order; junction bases with no gene match: 18. This CDR3 is 19 amino acids long. CDR3 protein: CASSLVPGTGPLGDYEQYF. As DNA, the CDR3 is TGCGCCAGCAGCTTGGTGCCGGGGACAGGCCCACTTGGAGATTACGAGCAGTACTTC.

The chain has TRBV12-3 or TRBV12-4 and TRBJ1-5; no clear D. The V end was cut by 0 bases, the J end by 6 bases, with 9 bases between. CDR3 size: 14 residues. In nucleotides, the CDR3 is TGTGCCAGCAGTTTAGCGGAGGCCCTTCAGCCCCAGCATTTT. Residues: CASSLAEALQPQHF.